A selection of T cell receptor beta chains follows, all from one sample in a study of blood T cells in healthy people across ages. Each CDR3 protein is one row after TCRdb ran MiXCR on the 5' RACE reads. The sample holds 650,000 to 950,000 distinct CDR3 sequences, approximately 44% seen once. Sequences were obtained from blood. These receptors came from a man in his 60s in good health. Both conserved end residues are part of each CDR3. A D gene is named only where the DNA matches it firmly. Clone size appears in some rows only: once, few, many, or a class for an expanded clone.

j_call: TRBJ2-1
d_call: TRBD1
clone_size: .
v_call: TRBV11-2
cdr3_aa: CASSLDHVQGQGTQFF
cdr3_nt: TGTGCCAGCAGCTTAGATCACGTGCAGGGACAGGGGACCCAGTTCTTC

j_call: TRBJ2-3
d_call: .
clone_size: .
v_call: TRBV20-1
cdr3_aa: CSARTRGHTDTQYF
cdr3_nt: TGCAGTGCTAGAACGCGGGGGCACACAGATACGCAGTATTTT

j_call: TRBJ2-7
d_call: .
clone_size: .
v_call: TRBV7-2
cdr3_aa: CASSAAGTSGSYEQYF
cdr3_nt: TGTGCCAGCAGCGCCGCCGGGACCTCAGGTAGCTACGAGCAGTACTTC

j_call: TRBJ2-1
d_call: .
clone_size: .
v_call: TRBV7-3
cdr3_aa: CASSLVIGANEQFF
cdr3_nt: TGTGCCAGCAGCTTAGTGATAGGGGCTAATGAGCAGTTCTTC

j_call: TRBJ2-3
d_call: TRBD1
clone_size: .
v_call: TRBV6-5
cdr3_aa: CASSSFRDRGTDTQYF
cdr3_nt: TGTGCCAGCAGTTCCTTCCGGGACAGGGGCACAGATACGCAGTATTTT

j_call: TRBJ1-2
d_call: .
clone_size: many
v_call: TRBV7-9
cdr3_aa: CASSLDGVFGYTF
cdr3_nt: TGTGCCAGCAGCTTAGACGGGGTCTTTGGCTACACCTTC

j_call: TRBJ1-3
d_call: TRBD1
clone_size: .
v_call: TRBV7-9
cdr3_aa: CASSLGDREIDTIYF
cdr3_nt: TGTGCCAGCAGCTTAGGGGACAGGGAGATCGACACCATATATTTT

j_call: TRBJ1-4
d_call: TRBD1
clone_size: .
v_call: TRBV10-3
cdr3_aa: CAISGGQGSEKLFF
cdr3_nt: TGTGCCATCAGTGGAGGACAGGGTAGTGAAAAACTGTTTTTT

j_call: TRBJ1-1
d_call: .
clone_size: once
v_call: TRBV4-3
cdr3_aa: CASSQGRTMNTEAFF
cdr3_nt: TGCGCCAGCAGCCAAGGGAGGACAATGAACACTGAAGCTTTCTTT

j_call: TRBJ1-1
d_call: .
clone_size: .
v_call: TRBV4-1
cdr3_aa: CASSHTALNTEAFF
cdr3_nt: TGCGCCAGCAGCCACACCGCCTTGAACACTGAAGCTTTCTTT

j_call: TRBJ2-7
d_call: TRBD2
clone_size: .
v_call: TRBV12-3/TRBV12-4
cdr3_aa: CASRPRFPSGGEYEQYF
cdr3_nt: TGTGCCAGCAGACCTCGATTCCCTAGCGGGGGAGAATACGAGCAGTACTTC

j_call: TRBJ1-2
d_call: .
clone_size: .
v_call: TRBV10-3
cdr3_aa: CAISESRGTFYGYTF
cdr3_nt: TGTGCCATCAGTGAGTCGCGGGGGACCTTCTATGGCTACACCTTC

j_call: TRBJ1-5
d_call: .
clone_size: .
v_call: TRBV7-2
cdr3_aa: CASSFTSNSNQPQHF
cdr3_nt: TGTGCCAGCAGCTTCACGAGTAATAGCAATCAGCCCCAGCATTTT

j_call: TRBJ1-3
d_call: .
clone_size: once
v_call: TRBV3-1
cdr3_aa: CASSSDSSGNTIYF
cdr3_nt: TGTGCCAGCAGCTCTGACAGCTCTGGAAACACCATATATTTT

j_call: TRBJ2-5
d_call: .
clone_size: many
v_call: TRBV14
cdr3_aa: CASSRVGVLPGETQYF
cdr3_nt: TGTGCCAGCAGCCGGGTTGGAGTGCTCCCTGGTGAGACCCAGTACTTC

j_call: TRBJ2-5
d_call: TRBD2
clone_size: few
v_call: TRBV7-3
cdr3_aa: CASSPGLVQQETQYF
cdr3_nt: TGTGCCAGCAGCCCTGGACTAGTTCAGCAAGAGACCCAGTACTTC

j_call: TRBJ2-7
d_call: .
clone_size: few
v_call: TRBV3-1
cdr3_aa: CASSGIYEQYF
cdr3_nt: TGTGCCAGCAGTGGGATCTACGAGCAGTACTTC

j_call: TRBJ2-5
d_call: TRBD1
clone_size: .
v_call: TRBV4-1
cdr3_aa: CASSQGAGTGETQYF
cdr3_nt: TGCGCCAGCAGCCAAGGCGCCGGGACAGGGGAGACCCAGTACTTC

j_call: TRBJ2-3
d_call: TRBD2
clone_size: .
v_call: TRBV20-1
cdr3_aa: CSASPQLAGRTDTQYF
cdr3_nt: TGCAGTGCTAGCCCCCAACTAGCGGGGCGTACAGATACGCAGTATTTT

j_call: TRBJ2-1
d_call: .
clone_size: .
v_call: TRBV29-1
cdr3_aa: CSVGTGSRSNEQFF
cdr3_nt: TGCAGCGTTGGGACGGGGAGTAGGTCCAATGAGCAGTTCTTC

j_call: TRBJ2-1
d_call: .
clone_size: .
v_call: TRBV27
cdr3_aa: CASSLSVYNEQFF
cdr3_nt: TGTGCCAGCAGTTTAAGTGTTTACAATGAGCAGTTCTTC

j_call: TRBJ2-1
d_call: .
clone_size: many
v_call: TRBV6-2/TRBV6-3
cdr3_aa: CASSYPTIIAASSYNEQFF
cdr3_nt: TGTGCCAGCAGTTACCCCACAATAATAGCGGCGAGCTCCTACAATGAGCAGTTCTTC

j_call: TRBJ1-2
d_call: .
clone_size: .
v_call: TRBV7-2
cdr3_aa: CASSLATPVYGYTF
cdr3_nt: TGTGCCAGCAGCTTAGCGACACCCGTCTATGGCTACACCTTC

j_call: TRBJ1-1
d_call: .
clone_size: .
v_call: TRBV7-9
cdr3_aa: CASSSLLNTEAFF
cdr3_nt: TGTGCCAGCAGCTCCCTGCTGAACACTGAAGCTTTCTTT

j_call: TRBJ1-2
d_call: TRBD1
clone_size: few
v_call: TRBV3-1
cdr3_aa: CASSRTGDYTF
cdr3_nt: TGTGCCAGCAGCCGGACAGGGGACTACACCTTC

j_call: TRBJ2-1
d_call: TRBD2
clone_size: few
v_call: TRBV20-1
cdr3_aa: CSGSSGGYNEQFF
cdr3_nt: TGCAGTGGGAGTAGCGGGGGATACAATGAGCAGTTCTTC

j_call: TRBJ2-3
d_call: TRBD2
clone_size: once
v_call: TRBV6-5
cdr3_aa: CASSSPKRGRDTQYF
cdr3_nt: TGTGCCAGCAGTTCGCCCAAGCGGGGGAGAGATACGCAGTATTTT

j_call: TRBJ1-6
d_call: .
clone_size: few
v_call: TRBV12-3/TRBV12-4
cdr3_aa: CASRTRDTRNSPLHF
cdr3_nt: TGTGCCAGCAGAACCCGGGACACCAGGAATTCACCCCTCCACTTT

j_call: TRBJ2-2
d_call: .
clone_size: .
v_call: TRBV12-3/TRBV12-4
cdr3_aa: CASNPTGPGELFF
cdr3_nt: TGTGCCAGCAATCCCACAGGGCCCGGGGAGCTGTTTTTT

j_call: TRBJ2-7
d_call: .
clone_size: few
v_call: TRBV30
cdr3_aa: CAWSWDFSYEQYF
cdr3_nt: TGTGCCTGGAGCTGGGATTTCTCCTACGAGCAGTACTTC

j_call: TRBJ1-2
d_call: .
clone_size: .
v_call: TRBV30
cdr3_aa: CAWSREGYGYTF
cdr3_nt: TGTGCCTGGAGTAGGGAAGGCTATGGCTACACCTTC

j_call: TRBJ1-6
d_call: .
clone_size: .
v_call: TRBV7-3
cdr3_aa: CASSLTYGGNSPLHF
cdr3_nt: TGTGCCAGCAGCTTAACGTATGGAGGGAATTCACCCCTCCACTTT

j_call: TRBJ2-7
d_call: .
clone_size: .
v_call: TRBV30
cdr3_aa: CAWRTVSLGEQYF
cdr3_nt: TGTGCCTGGAGGACAGTTTCTCTGGGCGAGCAGTACTTC

j_call: TRBJ2-7
d_call: .
clone_size: .
v_call: TRBV7-9
cdr3_aa: CASSPQNPGYEQYF
cdr3_nt: TGTGCCAGCAGCCCACAAAATCCCGGGTACGAGCAGTACTTC

j_call: TRBJ2-5
d_call: .
clone_size: .
v_call: TRBV6-5
cdr3_aa: CASSNGGGTQYF
cdr3_nt: TGTGCCAGCAGCAACGGGGGTGGGACCCAGTACTTC

j_call: TRBJ2-1
d_call: TRBD1
clone_size: .
v_call: TRBV20-1
cdr3_aa: CSARRTGTGHEQFF
cdr3_nt: TGCAGTGCTAGGCGCACCGGGACAGGGCACGAGCAGTTCTTC

j_call: TRBJ1-5
d_call: TRBD1
clone_size: .
v_call: TRBV12-3/TRBV12-4
cdr3_aa: CASKQGNQPQHF
cdr3_nt: TGTGCCAGTAAACAGGGGAATCAGCCCCAGCATTTT

j_call: TRBJ2-1
d_call: .
clone_size: few
v_call: TRBV27
cdr3_aa: CASRREVGEQFF
cdr3_nt: TGTGCCAGCAGGAGGGAGGTCGGGGAGCAGTTCTTC

j_call: TRBJ2-7
d_call: .
clone_size: few
v_call: TRBV27
cdr3_aa: CASSFNGALNEQYF
cdr3_nt: TGTGCCAGCAGTTTTAACGGGGCTCTAAACGAGCAGTACTTC

j_call: TRBJ2-3
d_call: .
clone_size: few
v_call: TRBV21-1
cdr3_aa: CASIVNTDTQYF
cdr3_nt: TGTGCCAGCATCGTTAACACAGATACGCAGTATTTT

j_call: TRBJ1-6
d_call: .
clone_size: .
v_call: TRBV25-1
cdr3_aa: CASSRGTGNSPLHF
cdr3_nt: TGTGCCAGCAGTAGGGGGACGGGAAATTCACCCCTCCACTTT

j_call: TRBJ2-5
d_call: .
clone_size: .
v_call: TRBV6-6
cdr3_aa: CASSYFRGAQETQYF
cdr3_nt: TGTGCCAGCAGTTACTTCAGGGGGGCCCAAGAGACCCAGTACTTC

j_call: TRBJ2-7
d_call: TRBD1
clone_size: .
v_call: TRBV10-3
cdr3_aa: CAISRDRDHEQYF
cdr3_nt: TGTGCCATCAGTAGGGACAGGGACCACGAGCAGTACTTC

j_call: TRBJ2-3
d_call: TRBD2
clone_size: few
v_call: TRBV5-6
cdr3_aa: CASSRRGSGTRTTDTQYF
cdr3_nt: TGTGCCAGCAGCCGGCGGGGATCCGGGACTAGGACCACAGATACGCAGTATTTT

j_call: TRBJ2-1
d_call: TRBD1
clone_size: .
v_call: TRBV7-2
cdr3_aa: CASSSNRGISEQFF
cdr3_nt: TGTGCCAGCAGCTCTAACAGGGGGATCTCCGAGCAGTTCTTC

j_call: TRBJ2-7
d_call: .
clone_size: few
v_call: TRBV6-6
cdr3_aa: CASSYSGVSSYEQYF
cdr3_nt: TGTGCCAGCAGTTACTCGGGCGTGAGCTCCTACGAGCAGTACTTC

j_call: TRBJ2-7
d_call: TRBD2
clone_size: few
v_call: TRBV5-1
cdr3_aa: CASSLYGTSGGTYEQYF
cdr3_nt: TGCGCCAGCAGCTTGTACGGGACTAGCGGGGGGACCTACGAGCAGTACTTC

j_call: TRBJ1-5
d_call: .
clone_size: .
v_call: TRBV7-2
cdr3_aa: CASSPLVTQPQHF
cdr3_nt: TGTGCCAGCAGCCCTCTGGTGACTCAGCCCCAGCATTTT

j_call: TRBJ1-2
d_call: TRBD1
clone_size: .
v_call: TRBV6-2/TRBV6-3
cdr3_aa: CASASRQGHSNYGYTF
cdr3_nt: TGTGCCAGCGCCTCCCGACAGGGCCATTCCAACTATGGCTACACCTTC

j_call: TRBJ2-3
d_call: .
clone_size: few
v_call: TRBV9
cdr3_aa: CASSGRYLAGTTDTQYF
cdr3_nt: TGTGCCAGCAGCGGCAGGTATCTGGCGGGGACCACAGATACGCAGTATTTT

j_call: TRBJ2-7
d_call: TRBD1
clone_size: few
v_call: TRBV6-2/TRBV6-3
cdr3_aa: CASSWDRHLGLYF
cdr3_nt: TGTGCCAGCAGTTGGGACAGGCATCTGGGTCTGTACTTC

j_call: TRBJ2-5
d_call: .
clone_size: .
v_call: TRBV7-9
cdr3_aa: CASRGKETQYF
cdr3_nt: TGTGCCAGCAGAGGGAAGGAGACCCAGTACTTC

j_call: TRBJ2-7
d_call: .
clone_size: few
v_call: TRBV15
cdr3_aa: CATSPGGQASAYEQYF
cdr3_nt: TGTGCCACCAGCCCAGGCGGGCAGGCCTCCGCCTACGAGCAGTACTTC

j_call: TRBJ2-4
d_call: .
clone_size: few
v_call: TRBV7-9
cdr3_aa: CASSGRDRGGDIQYF
cdr3_nt: TGTGCCAGCAGCGGACGCGACAGGGGAGGGGACATTCAGTACTTC

j_call: TRBJ2-5
d_call: TRBD1
clone_size: few
v_call: TRBV15
cdr3_aa: CATSRDQGRQGFFPNEQYF
cdr3_nt: TGTGCCACCAGCAGAGACCAGGGAAGACAGGGTTTTTTTCCAAATGAGCAGTACTTC